These 22 T cell receptor beta chains came from one sample sequenced in a study of blood T cells in healthy people across ages. Next came a second PCR, run for about 7 to 12 cycles, which used a sample-barcoded 5' primer along with a J-beta primer mix. TCRdb called the 5' RACE reads again in MiXCR, with one record for every CDR3 protein. Of hundreds of thousands of distinct CDR3 sequences in the sample, around 48% were seen once. The sample consisted of blood. These receptors all come from a woman in her sixties or seventies in good health.

This clonotype was counted only a few times. The chain joins TRBV11-2 to TRBJ2-7; 10 bases fit TRBD1. Per the germline V gene, CDR1 is SGHAT and CDR2 is FQNNGV. The trim removed 8 bases at V and 6 bases at J, leaving 13 bases unmatched. The CDR3 has 15 residues. The DNA of the CDR3 is TGTGCCAGCTTAAATTTGAGGGACAGGGGATTCGAGCAGTACTTC. Translated: CASLNLRDRGFEQYF.

About this clonotype itself: One end of the junction is discordant with germline, which a read error may explain. V and J are TRBV28 and TRBJ2-1; TRBD1 might be the D (6 bases). The germline CDR1 and CDR2 sequences are MDHEN and SYDVKM. The CDR3 contains 16 residues. The CDR3, as DNA: TGTGCCGGCAGTTCAATAATCGGACAGTTTATGGATGAGCAGTTCTTC. Amino acids: CAGSSIIGQFMDEQFF.

This clonotype was recorded at least ten times. The V gene is TRBV13, the J gene TRBJ2-7; maybe TRBD1 (6 bases). The germline V gene has CDR1 PRHDT and CDR2 FYEKMQ (reference sequence). V gave up 5 bases and J gave up 3 bases, with 11 bases separating them. This CDR3 has 13 residues. The CDR3 DNA reads as TGTGCCAGCAGCCCCTCGGACAGCTACGAGCAGTACTTC. It codes for CASSPSDSYEQYF.

This chain links TRBV6-5 with TRBJ2-2; maybe TRBD1 (6 bases). Trimming removed 5 bases from V and 6 bases from J, with 19 bases in between. Per germline, CDR1 MNHEY and CDR2 SVGAGI. This CDR3 has 16 residues. DNA of the CDR3: TGTGCCAGCAGTCGCCAGGGGCTGAGTTGTTCCGGGGAGCTGTTTTTT. It yields the protein CASSRQGLSCSGELFF.

The chain couples TRBV4-2 to TRBJ2-1; tentatively, D is TRBD1 or TRBD2 (5 bases each). Between the trimmed V and J ends, which lost 3 bases and 0 bases, there was a span of 9 bases. From germline, CDR1 is LGHNA and CDR2 YNFKEQ. The CDR3 totals 15 residues. CDR3 bases: TGTGCCAGCAGCCAGGGGGAGAGCTCCTACAATGAGCAGTTCTTC. Translation: CASSQGESSYNEQFF.

The rearrangement uses TRBV20-1 and TRBJ2-5; D gene ambiguous. Trimming left V 2 bases short and J 3 bases short, with 4 bases between. Looked up from germline, CDR1 is DFQATT and CDR2 is SNEGSKA (reference sequence). The CDR3 runs to 11 residues. The CDR3 sequence: CSARKEETQYF. CDR3 sequence (DNA): TGCAGTGCTAGAAAAGAAGAGACCCAGTACTTC.

This clonotype was seen repeatedly, ten times or more. J is TRBJ2-5 and V is TRBV14; 9 bases align to TRBD2. Germline trimming cut 0 bases from V and 0 bases from J; bases unmatched to any gene: 11. Germline V CDR1 and CDR2: SGHDN, FVKESK. The CDR3 consists of 19 residues. The CDR3 DNA reads TGTGCCAGCAGCCAAGATGCCCTTACTCTAGCGGGATACCAAGAGACCCAGTACTTC. It specifies CASSQDALTLAGYQETQYF.

The rearrangement joins TRBV10-3 to TRBJ2-6; TRBD1 aligns across 10 bases. The V gene end was trimmed by 11 bases and the J gene end by 1 base; junction bases not matched to a gene: 5. The germline V gene has CDR1 ENHRY and CDR2 SYGVKD. This CDR3 has 15 amino acids. The CDR3 sequence is CAARDRGSGANVLTF. For the CDR3, the DNA is TGTGCCGCACGGGACAGGGGTTCTGGGGCCAACGTCCTGACTTTC.

This clonotype has more than one count but fewer than ten. This chain links TRBV7-3 with TRBJ2-1, with D possibly being TRBD2 (5 bases). Looked up from germline, CDR1 is SGHTA and CDR2 is FQGTGA. Trimming stripped 5 bases from V and 0 bases from J, with 11 bases between. CDR3 length: 15 amino acids. The CDR3 region has the DNA TGTGCCAGCAGCCCCCAAGCGGACTCCTACAATGAGCAGTTCTTC. Amino acids: CASSPQADSYNEQFF.

The J gene is TRBJ2-7, the V gene TRBV12-3 or TRBV12-4; D gene uncertain. V was clipped by 5 bases and J by 0 bases, with 11 bases between them. CDR3 length equals 14 residues. The CDR3 protein is CASSPSRYSYEQYF. In DNA form, the CDR3 reads TGTGCCAGCAGTCCCTCCAGATACTCCTACGAGCAGTACTTC.

The table lists this clonotype with a count of one. This could be a read error, since a much larger clone is one nucleotide away. The chain combines TRBV7-8 with TRBJ1-2; maybe TRBD1 (6 bases). Germline values: CDR1 SGHVS, CDR2 FQNEAQ. The CDR3 has 14 residues. V was trimmed by 5 bases and J by 5 bases, leaving 15 bases between them. For the CDR3, the DNA is TGTGCCAGCAGCGGAGAAGGAGGGGGGTATGGCTACACCTTC. This encodes CASSGEGGGYGYTF.

The chain combines TRBV20-1 with TRBJ2-1; the D gene is possibly TRBD2 (6 bases). Trimming shortened V by 0 bases and J by 6 bases, and 12 bases separated the two germline ends. CDR3 length equals 14 residues. CDR1 DFQATT and CDR2 SNEGSKA come from the germline V gene (reference sequence). The CDR3 sequence: CSARDQRVGNEQFF. For the CDR3, the DNA is TGCAGTGCTAGAGATCAGCGGGTGGGCAATGAGCAGTTCTTC.

The V and J genes are TRBV4-2 and TRBJ2-1; perhaps TRBD2 as D (5 bases). The J call may be in error: the DNA end matches TRBJ2-7 better. Germline V gives CDR1 LGHNA, CDR2 YNFKEQ. The length of the CDR3 is 17 residues. In DNA form, the CDR3 reads TGTGCCAGCAGCCAGGCAGACTATCTTGGCTCCTACAATGAGCAGTACTTC. It translates to CASSQADYLGSYNEQYF.

This clonotype was recorded a few times. The rearrangement joins TRBV20-1 to TRBJ2-2; possible D gene TRBD1, 5 bases. CDR1 is DFQATT, CDR2 SNEGSKA, per germline (reference sequence). The ends were cut back, 6 bases at V and 3 bases at J, with 14 bases in the middle. The CDR3 spans 14 residues. CDR3 sequence reads: CSAGQGWDTGELFF. DNA for the CDR3: TGCAGTGCCGGTCAGGGCTGGGACACCGGGGAGCTGTTTTTT.

The V call is TRBV7-9, the J call TRBJ1-2; tentatively, D is TRBD1 (6 bases). CDR1 and CDR2 from the germline V gene are SEHNR and FQNEAQ (reference sequence). This CDR3 has 15 amino acids. V lost 1 base and J 3 bases, leaving 12 bases between the germline ends. In DNA, the CDR3 is TGTGCCAGCAGCTTAGGTCGAGGGGGACACTATGGCTACACCTTC. Protein sequence: CASSLGRGGHYGYTF.

The chain couples TRBV29-1 to TRBJ2-1; the match to TRBD2 covers 8 bases. The V gene's germline CDR1 is SQVTM and CDR2 ANQGSEA. The CDR3 is made up of 14 amino acids. Trimming took 5 bases from V and 4 from J; bases not matched to a gene: 7. The CDR3 DNA reads as TGCAGCGTTTCGACGGGGGGGGGTTACAATGAGCAGTTCTTC. Its protein is CSVSTGGGYNEQFF.

The rearrangement uses TRBV9 and TRBJ2-5; D gene uncertain. V lost 3 bases and J 5 bases, leaving 17 bases between the germline ends. Germline CDR1 and CDR2: SGDLS and YYNGEE. The CDR3 extends over 15 amino acids. CDR3: CASSAMQRSGETQYF. The CDR3 coding sequence is TGTGCCAGCAGCGCCATGCAGCGCAGTGGGGAGACCCAGTACTTC.

The chain is built from TRBV3-1 and TRBJ2-1; D gene ambiguous. Germline lookup yields CDR1 LGHDT and CDR2 YNNKEL (reference sequence). Between the trimmed V and J ends, which lost 1 base and 7 bases, there was a span of 5 bases. This CDR3 has 12 residues. The CDR3 nucleotides are TGTGCCAGCAGCCAAGGGAAAAATGAGCAGTTCTTC. It is translated as CASSQGKNEQFF.

This chain links TRBV20-1 with TRBJ2-1, with D possibly matching TRBD2 (5 bases). The CDR3 runs 14 residues. Trimming took off 5 bases at V and 8 bases at J, with 19 bases between the two ends. Germline CDR1 is DFQATT and CDR2 is SNEGSKA (reference sequence). CDR3 in amino acids: CSAPTTSLKDEQFF. The CDR3 coding sequence is TGCAGTGCTCCTACTACTAGTCTAAAAGATGAGCAGTTCTTC.

V gene TRBV30 combines with J gene TRBJ1-5, with a weak D call TRBD1 (6 bases). V was trimmed by 7 bases and J by 3 bases, leaving 10 bases between them. Germline V lookup: CDR1 GTSNPN, CDR2 SVGIG (reference sequence). This CDR3 comprises 12 residues. The CDR3 nucleotides are TGTGCCTACCGACAGGTCAATCAGCCCCAGCATTTT. Translated: CAYRQVNQPQHF.

V and J are TRBV5-1 and TRBJ2-5, with 11 nucleotides matching TRBD2. The closer fit of TRBJ2-7 to the DNA end suggests the J call may be wrong. Germline V gene lookup returns CDR1 SGHRS and CDR2 YFSETQ. The CDR3 runs 15 residues. The CDR3 reads CASSYGTSGAYEQYF. The CDR3 nucleotides read TGCGCCAGCAGCTACGGGACTAGCGGAGCCTACGAGCAGTACTTC.

V is TRBV20-1 and J is TRBJ1-1; D is possibly TRBD1 (6 bases). CDR3 length: 13 amino acids. V lost 5 bases to trimming and J lost 0 bases, with 10 bases between them. Germline CDR1 reads DFQATT; CDR2 reads SNEGSKA (reference sequence). The CDR3 DNA sequence: TGCAGTGCTTGTGGACAGATGAACACTGAAGCTTTCTTT. Its protein is CSACGQMNTEAFF.